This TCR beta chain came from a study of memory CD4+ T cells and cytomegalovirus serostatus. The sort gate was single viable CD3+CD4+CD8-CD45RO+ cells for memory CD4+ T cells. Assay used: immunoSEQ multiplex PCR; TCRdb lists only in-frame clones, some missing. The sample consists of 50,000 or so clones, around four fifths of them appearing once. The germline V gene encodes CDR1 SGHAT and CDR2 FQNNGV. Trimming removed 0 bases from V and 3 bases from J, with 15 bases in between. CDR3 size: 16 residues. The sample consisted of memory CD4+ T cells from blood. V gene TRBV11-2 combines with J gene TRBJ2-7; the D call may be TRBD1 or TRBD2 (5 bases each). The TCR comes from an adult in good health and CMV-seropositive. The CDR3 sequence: CASSLDVAGRGYEQYF. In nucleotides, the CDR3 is TGTGCCAGCAGCTTAGATGTGGCAGGGAGAGGCTACGAGCAGTACTTC.